The text below deals with one T cell receptor (beta chain). CDR1 is SGHTA, CDR2 FQGTGA, per germline. V lost 1 base, J lost 6 bases, and 3 bases stayed unmatched. The CDR3 runs 14 residues. Assay: immunoSEQ multiplex PCR; the TCRdb copy retains only in-frame clones and omits some. The table includes approximately 10,000 clones, approximately 85% detected once. The data were obtained in a study of tumor T cells in aggressive B-cell lymphoma. The V call is TRBV7-3, the J call TRBJ2-3, with TRBD2 identical over 8 bases. The sequence derives from an adult with diffuse large B cell lymphoma. Input material: tumor tissue. The CDR3 here is CASSLRREEDTQYF. CDR3 DNA sequence: TGTGCCAGCAGCTTAAGGCGGGAGGAGGATACGCAGTATTTT.